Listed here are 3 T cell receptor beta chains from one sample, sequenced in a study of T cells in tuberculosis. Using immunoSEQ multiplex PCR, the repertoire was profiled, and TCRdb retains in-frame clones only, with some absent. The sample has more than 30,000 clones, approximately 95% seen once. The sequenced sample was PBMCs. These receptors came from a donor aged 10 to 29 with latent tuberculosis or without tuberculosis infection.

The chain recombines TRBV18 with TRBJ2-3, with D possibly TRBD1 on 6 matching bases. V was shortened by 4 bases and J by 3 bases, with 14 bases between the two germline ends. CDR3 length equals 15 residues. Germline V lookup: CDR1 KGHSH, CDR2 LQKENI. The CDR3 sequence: CASSLQGLRTDTQYF. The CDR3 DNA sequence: TGTGCCAGCTCACTACAGGGCTTGAGAACAGATACGCAGTATTTT.

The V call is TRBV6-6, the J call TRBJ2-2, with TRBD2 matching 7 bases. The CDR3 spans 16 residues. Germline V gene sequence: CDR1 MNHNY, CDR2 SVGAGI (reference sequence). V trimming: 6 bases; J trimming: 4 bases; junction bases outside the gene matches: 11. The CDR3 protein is CASRPSGGAGTGELFF. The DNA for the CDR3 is TGTGCCAGCAGGCCTAGCGGAGGGGCGGGCACCGGGGAGCTGTTTTTT.

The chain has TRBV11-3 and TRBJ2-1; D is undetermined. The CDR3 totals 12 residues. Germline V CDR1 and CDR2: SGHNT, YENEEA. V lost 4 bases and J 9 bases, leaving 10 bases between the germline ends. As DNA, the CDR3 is TGTGCCAGCAGCTCGAGGTATGGTGAGCAGTTCTTC. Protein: CASSSRYGEQFF.